This TCR beta chain derives from a study of identical twins. MiXCR, run by TCRdb on the 5' RACE reads, gives a single entry per CDR3 protein. The sample consists of 500,000 to 650,000 distinct CDR3 sequences, roughly 7.2% of them appearing once. Losses at the gene ends were 5 bases for V and 9 bases for J; bases not matched to a gene: 10. This CDR3 spans 14 amino acids. This clonotype was observed at least ten times. These data also formed part of another study, on yellow fever vaccine responses in identical twins.

The genes are TRBV12-3 or TRBV12-4 and TRBJ2-1; 7 bases line up with TRBD2. This clonotype originated in a woman between 18 and 29 years old in good health. Sequenced sample: PBMCs. This CDR3 reads CASSLGLGKSEQFF. CDR3 coding DNA: TGTGCCAGCAGTCTCGGACTAGGTAAAAGTGAGCAGTTCTTC.